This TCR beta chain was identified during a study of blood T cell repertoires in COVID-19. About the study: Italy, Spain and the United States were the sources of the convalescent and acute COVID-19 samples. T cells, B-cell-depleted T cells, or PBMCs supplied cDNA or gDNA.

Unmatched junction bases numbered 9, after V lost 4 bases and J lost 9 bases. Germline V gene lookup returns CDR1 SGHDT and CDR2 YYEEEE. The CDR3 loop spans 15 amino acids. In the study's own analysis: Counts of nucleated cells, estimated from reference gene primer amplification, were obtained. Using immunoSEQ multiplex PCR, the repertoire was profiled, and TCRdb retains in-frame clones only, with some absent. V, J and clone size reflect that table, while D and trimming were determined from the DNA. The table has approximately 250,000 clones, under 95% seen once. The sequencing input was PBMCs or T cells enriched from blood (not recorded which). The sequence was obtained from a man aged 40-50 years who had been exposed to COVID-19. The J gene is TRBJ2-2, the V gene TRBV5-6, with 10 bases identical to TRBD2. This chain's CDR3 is CASSLTLAGLRELFF. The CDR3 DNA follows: TGTGCCAGCAGCCTAACACTAGCGGGACTCAGGGAGCTGTTTTTT.